This T cell receptor beta chain was obtained from a study of radiation and T cells in renal cell carcinoma. Overall study results and limits: Pretreatment tumor biopsies were lacking, so baseline clonotypes are unknown.

CDR3 length: 18 amino acids. As to time point: blood 4 weeks post-SBRT, at nephrectomy. Treatment noted: 15 Gy SBRT to primary tumor, nephrectomy 4 weeks later. Nephrectomy followed 15 Gy stereotactic body radiation by 4 weeks. This renal cell carcinoma was of the clear cell type. The repertoire was sequenced with immunoSEQ multiplex PCR; TCRdb's copy has only in-frame clones and lacks some. In the table there are 150,000 to 200,000 clones, 88% of which are singletons. Of note for this clone: Its antigen remains unidentified.

The sequencing here drew on blood, taken from a patient whose treatment included radiotherapy and nephrectomy. V and J are TRBV12-2 and TRBJ2-7; the D segment call TRBD1 is taken from the table without a DNA check. TRBV12-2 is reported as a pseudogene. This clonotype was obtained from a woman aged 45 to 65 with renal cell carcinoma. CDR3 coding DNA: TGTGCAAGTCGCTTAGCGAAAGAACCGACAGACCAAACCTACGAGCAGTACTTC. Translation gives CASRLAKEPTDQTYEQYF.